The present T cell receptor (beta chain) was sequenced within a study of T cell responses to AZD1222 COVID-19 vaccine. Study-wide results and caveats: Clonal diversity may have been underestimated in mostly white British donors.

Profiling relied on immunoSEQ multiplex PCR, and the TCRdb table lists in-frame clones only, not all of them. This table has over 200,000 clones, roughly 94% appearing once. Details on this clone: Its antigen remains unidentified.

The germline V gene encodes CDR1 SQVTM and CDR2 ANQGSEA. This CDR3 contains 14 residues. Trimming removed 6 bases from V and 7 bases from J, with 18 bases in between. Sample: peripheral blood, taken 28 days after the second dose of the MenACWY control vaccine. This sequence originates from an adult who received the MenACWY meningococcal vaccine as a control. This chain links TRBV29-1 with TRBJ1-4; D not certain. In DNA, the CDR3 is TGCAGCGTGGCCTGGGTCCAATTCCCTGAAAAACTGTTTTTT. Translating it yields CSVAWVQFPEKLFF.